The entry below describes one T cell receptor beta chain. Its antigen remains unidentified. The data stem from a study of OX40 agonist ivuxolimab in advanced cancers. Study overall: The drug used for patients, ivuxolimab, was an agonistic anti-OX40 (CD134) antibody. Three patients had partial responses: one hepatocellular carcinoma, two cutaneous melanoma. General study points: At 0.1 to 3.0 mg/kg and by week 6, CD4+ and CD8+ T cells in the blood had expanded clonally. On average, CD8+ T cells had more expanded clones than CD4+.

V was shortened by 4 bases and J by 3 bases, with 9 bases between the two germline ends. Germline CDR1 and CDR2: SNHLY and FYNNEI. The CDR3 is 13 residues long. Method: immunoSEQ multiplex PCR; TCRdb's copy keeps in-frame clones and lacks some. The table has more than 50,000 clones, roughly nine tenths seen once. Sample: CD4+ or CD8+ T cells sorted from blood, taken in a trial of the OX40 agonist ivuxolimab. The origin of this receptor is an adult with an advanced solid tumor such as melanoma, head and neck, liver or kidney cancer. The chain has TRBV2 and TRBJ2-5; D remains ambiguous. CDR3 sequence reads: CASSGDLKETQYF. DNA for the CDR3: TGTGCCAGCAGTGGCGACTTAAAAGAGACCCAGTACTTC. Looking up the rest from reference TRBV2 and TRBJ2-5 gives the full variable domain: EPEVTQTPSHQVTQMGQEVILRCVPISNHLYFYWYRQILGQKVEFLVSFYNNEISEKSEIFDDQFSVERPDGSNFTLKIRSTKLEDSAMYFCASSGDLKETQYFGPGTRLLVL.